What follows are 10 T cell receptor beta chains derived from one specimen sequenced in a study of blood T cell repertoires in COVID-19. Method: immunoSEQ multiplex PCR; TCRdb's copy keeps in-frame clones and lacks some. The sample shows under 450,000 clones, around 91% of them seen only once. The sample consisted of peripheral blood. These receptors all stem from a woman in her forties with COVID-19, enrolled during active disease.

The CDR3 reads CASSDRTSWETQYF. The CDR3 DNA reads TGTGCCAGTAGTGACCGGACTAGCTGGGAGACCCAGTACTTC. The J gene is TRBJ2-5, the V gene TRBV19; 8 nucleotides match TRBD2. CDR1 LNHDA and CDR2 SQIVND come from the germline V gene (reference sequence). The J segment lost 5 bases and the V segment lost 5 bases, leaving 7 bases of the junction unmatched. The length of the CDR3 is 14 residues.

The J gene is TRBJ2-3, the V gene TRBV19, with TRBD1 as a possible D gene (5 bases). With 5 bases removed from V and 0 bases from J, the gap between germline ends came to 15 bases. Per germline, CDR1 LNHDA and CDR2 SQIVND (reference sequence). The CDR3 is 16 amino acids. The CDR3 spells CASSWQGRPSTDTQYF. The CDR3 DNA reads TGTGCCAGTAGTTGGCAGGGTCGACCTAGCACAGATACGCAGTATTTT.

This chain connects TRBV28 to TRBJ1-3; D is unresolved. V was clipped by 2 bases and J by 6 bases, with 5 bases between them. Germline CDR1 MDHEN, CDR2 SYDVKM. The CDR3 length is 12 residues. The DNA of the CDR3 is TGTGCCAGCAGTTTACCCCAAAACACCATATATTTT. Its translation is CASSLPQNTIYF.

The CDR3 here is CASSLRMWGAGELFF. In nucleotides, the CDR3 is TGTGCCAGCAGTTTACGCATGTGGGGGGCCGGGGAGCTGTTTTTT. V and J are TRBV28 and TRBJ2-2; D may be TRBD2 (6 bases). Germline assignment: CDR1 MDHEN and CDR2 SYDVKM. CDR3 length: 15 amino acids. Trimming removed 2 bases from V and 6 bases from J, with 13 bases in between.

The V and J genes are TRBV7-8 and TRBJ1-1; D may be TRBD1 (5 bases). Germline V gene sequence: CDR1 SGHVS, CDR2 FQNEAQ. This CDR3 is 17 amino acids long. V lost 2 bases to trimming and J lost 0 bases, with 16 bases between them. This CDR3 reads CASSLRQGANLNTEAFF. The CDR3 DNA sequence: TGTGCCAGCAGCTTACGTCAAGGGGCGAATCTGAACACTGAAGCTTTCTTT.

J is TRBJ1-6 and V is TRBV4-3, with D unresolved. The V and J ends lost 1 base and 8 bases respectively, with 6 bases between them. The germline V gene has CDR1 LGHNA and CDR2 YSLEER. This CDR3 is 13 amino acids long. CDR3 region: CASSQGEDSPLHF. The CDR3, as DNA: TGCGCCAGCAGCCAAGGAGAAGATTCACCCCTCCACTTT.

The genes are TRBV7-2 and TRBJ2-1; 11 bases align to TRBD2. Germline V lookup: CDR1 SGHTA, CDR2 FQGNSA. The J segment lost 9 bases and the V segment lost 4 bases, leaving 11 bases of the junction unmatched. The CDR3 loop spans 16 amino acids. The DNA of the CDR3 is TGTGCCAGCAGCTCTAGGACTAGCGGGCCCTCTGGTGAGCAGTTCTTC. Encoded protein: CASSSRTSGPSGEQFF.

Here the CDR3 DNA reads TGCGCCAGCAGCCAAAACACAGATACGCAGTATTTT. This encodes CASSQNTDTQYF. The chain links TRBV5-1 to TRBJ2-3; D is unclear. Germline CDR1 reads SGHRS; CDR2 reads YFSETQ. The V end lost 4 bases, the J end lost 2 bases, and 5 bases lay between the germline ends. The CDR3 length is 12 residues.

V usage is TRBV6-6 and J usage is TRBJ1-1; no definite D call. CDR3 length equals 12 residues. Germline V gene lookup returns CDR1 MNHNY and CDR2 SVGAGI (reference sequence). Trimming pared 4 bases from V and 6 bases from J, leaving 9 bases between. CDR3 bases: TGTGCCAGCAGTTTCCACAGAGCTGAAGCTTTCTTT. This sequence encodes CASSFHRAEAFF.

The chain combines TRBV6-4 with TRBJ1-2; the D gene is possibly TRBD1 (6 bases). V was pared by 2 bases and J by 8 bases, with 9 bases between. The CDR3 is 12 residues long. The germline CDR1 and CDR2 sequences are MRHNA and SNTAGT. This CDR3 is CASSDGGRGYTF. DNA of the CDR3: TGTGCCAGCAGTGACGGGGGCCGGGGCTACACCTTC.